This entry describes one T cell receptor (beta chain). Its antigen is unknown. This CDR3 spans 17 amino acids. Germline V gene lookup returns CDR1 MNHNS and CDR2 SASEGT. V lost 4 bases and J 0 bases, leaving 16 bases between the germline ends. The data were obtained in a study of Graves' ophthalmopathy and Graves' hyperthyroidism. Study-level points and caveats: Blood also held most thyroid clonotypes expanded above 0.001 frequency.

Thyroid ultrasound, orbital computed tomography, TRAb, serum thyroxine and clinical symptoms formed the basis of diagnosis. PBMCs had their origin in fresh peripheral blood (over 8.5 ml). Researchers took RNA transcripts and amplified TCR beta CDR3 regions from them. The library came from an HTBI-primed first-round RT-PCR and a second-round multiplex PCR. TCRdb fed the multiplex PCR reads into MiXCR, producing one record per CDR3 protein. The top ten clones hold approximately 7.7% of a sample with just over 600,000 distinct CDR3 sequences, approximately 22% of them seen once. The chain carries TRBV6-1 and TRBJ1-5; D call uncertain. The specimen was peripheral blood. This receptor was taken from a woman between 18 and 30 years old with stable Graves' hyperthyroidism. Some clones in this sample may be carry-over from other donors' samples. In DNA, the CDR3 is TGTGCCAGCAGTGTTTCGCCCACTCACGATAGCAATCAGCCCCAGCATTTT. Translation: CASSVSPTHDSNQPQHF.